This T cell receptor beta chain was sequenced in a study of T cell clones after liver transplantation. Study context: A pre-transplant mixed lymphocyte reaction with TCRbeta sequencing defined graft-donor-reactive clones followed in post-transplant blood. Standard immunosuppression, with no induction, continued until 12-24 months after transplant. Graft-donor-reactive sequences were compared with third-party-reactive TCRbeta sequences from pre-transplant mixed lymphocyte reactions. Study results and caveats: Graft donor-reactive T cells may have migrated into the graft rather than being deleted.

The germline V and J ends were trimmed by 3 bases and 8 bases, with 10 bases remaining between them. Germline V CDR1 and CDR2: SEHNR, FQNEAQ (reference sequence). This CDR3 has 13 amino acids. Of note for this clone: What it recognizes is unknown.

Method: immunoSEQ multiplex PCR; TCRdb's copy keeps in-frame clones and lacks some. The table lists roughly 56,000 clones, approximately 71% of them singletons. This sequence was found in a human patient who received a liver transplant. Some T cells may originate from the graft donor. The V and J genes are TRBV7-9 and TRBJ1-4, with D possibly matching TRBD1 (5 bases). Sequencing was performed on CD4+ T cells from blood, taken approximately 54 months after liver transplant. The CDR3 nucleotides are TGTGCCAGCAGCTTCGAGGGACGCGAAAAACTGTTTTTT. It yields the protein CASSFEGREKLFF.